What follows are 29 T cell receptor beta chains derived from one specimen sequenced in a study of regulatory T cells in long-lasting Graves disease. For TCR beta, libraries came from iRepertoire HTBI primers and Arm-PCR of CDR3 regions. MiXCR, run by TCRdb on the multiplex PCR reads, gives a single entry per CDR3 protein. This table holds about 500,000 distinct CDR3 sequences, around 11% found once. The time point was: newly diagnosed GD, antithyroid drugs for less than 3 months. The TCR library used RNA extracted from PBMCs. The same sample was also studied in work on T cells in Graves' hyperthyroidism and ophthalmopathy.

Sequenced material: peripheral blood mononuclear cells (PBMCs), taken at new diagnosis, from a patient treated with antithyroid drugs. The source of these receptors is a woman aged 30 to 39 with Graves disease.

This chain uses TRBV12-3 or TRBV12-4 with TRBJ2-7, with a possible D match to TRBD2 (6 bases). This CDR3 is 14 amino acids long. V lost 2 bases and J lost 3, with 11 bases in between. The CDR3 DNA follows: TGTGCCAGCAGTTTAAGGCGGGACCTCTACGAGCAGTACTTC. This sequence encodes CASSLRRDLYEQYF.

This clonotype was counted at least ten times. Written as DNA, the CDR3 is TGTGCCAGCAGCTTATACTGGGGGAATGAGCAGTTCTTC. Amino acid sequence: CASSLYWGNEQFF. This chain uses TRBV7-2 with TRBJ2-1; D is perhaps TRBD1 or TRBD2 (5 bases each). CDR1 is SGHTA and CDR2 is FQGNSA in the germline V gene. Trimming shortened V by 2 bases and J by 7 bases, and 9 bases separated the two germline ends. The CDR3 is 13 amino acids.

This clonotype has ten or more counts. This chain uses TRBV24-1 with TRBJ1-1, with 7 bases aligning to TRBD1. V shed 4 bases and J 3 bases; nucleotides not matched to a gene: 16. The germline V gene encodes CDR1 KGHDR and CDR2 SFDVKD. CDR3 length equals 18 residues. The CDR3 DNA follows: TGTGCCACCAGTGACCGCCCTCCCCCCCTGCAGGGGGACACTGAAGCTTTCTTT. The encoded protein is CATSDRPPPLQGDTEAFF.

V and J are TRBV9 and TRBJ2-3; D remains ambiguous. The CDR3 covers 17 residues. The V gene's germline CDR1 is SGDLS and CDR2 YYNGEE. The V and J ends lost 0 bases and 1 base respectively, with 15 bases between them. CDR3 amino acids: CASSVDSYSARTDTQYF. CDR3 in DNA: TGTGCCAGCAGCGTAGATTCGTACAGCGCCCGCACAGATACGCAGTATTTT.

This clonotype was counted between two and nine times. This chain links TRBV4-1 with TRBJ2-7; D may be TRBD1 or TRBD2 (5 bases each). V shed 4 bases and J shed 5 bases, with 15 bases lying between them. This CDR3 region has 14 residues. Germline V CDR1 and CDR2: MGHRA, YSYEKL. For the CDR3, the DNA is TGCGCCAGCAGCCCCCGGGACCGTTCGAACGAGCAGTACTTC. Encoded protein: CASSPRDRSNEQYF.

This clonotype was picked up many times. This chain links TRBV27 with TRBJ2-7, with D possibly TRBD1 on 5 matching bases. The ends were cut back, 7 bases at V and 2 bases at J, with 15 bases in the middle. CDR3 size: 14 residues. CDR1 and CDR2 from the germline V gene are MNHEY and SMNVEV (reference sequence). The CDR3 protein is CASTSLLGAYEQYF. The CDR3 coding sequence is TGTGCCAGCACCTCCCTTCTAGGGGCCTACGAGCAGTACTTC.

The chain links TRBV9 to TRBJ2-1, with 7 nucleotides matching TRBD2. The CDR3 is 15 amino acids. V was pared by 0 bases and J by 7 bases, with 7 bases of the junction left unmatched. The germline gives CDR1 SGDLS, CDR2 YYNGEE. The CDR3 sequence: CASSVGAGASNEQFF. The DNA for the CDR3 is TGTGCCAGCAGCGTAGGGGCGGGAGCAAGTAATGAGCAGTTCTTC.

V usage is TRBV12-5 and J usage is TRBJ2-1; D call uncertain. Per the germline V gene, CDR1 is LGHNT and CDR2 is FRNRAP. Trimming took 2 bases from V and 0 from J, leaving 5 bases between them. The CDR3 is made up of 14 amino acids. DNA of the CDR3: TGTGCTAGTGGTTTGCCCTCCTCCTACAATGAGCAGTTCTTC. Translation: CASGLPSSYNEQFF.

A single count supports this clonotype. The chain employs TRBV28 and TRBJ2-7, with 7 bases identical to TRBD1. The CDR3 contains 14 residues. The V gene end was trimmed by 5 bases and the J gene end by 4 bases; junction bases not matched to a gene: 8. Germline V CDR1 and CDR2: MDHEN, SYDVKM. The CDR3 here is CASSNTGDQYEQYF. Written as DNA, the CDR3 is TGTGCCAGCAGTAACACAGGGGATCAATACGAGCAGTACTTC.

This clonotype was observed a handful of times. The chain links TRBV5-1 to TRBJ2-1; D is unresolved. The CDR3 covers 14 residues. Germline V gene sequence: CDR1 SGHRS, CDR2 YFSETQ. Trimming took 0 bases from V and 8 from J, leaving 12 bases between them. CDR3 nucleotides: TGCGCCAGCAGCTTGGCCCTGGGCCTCTATGAGCAGTTCTTC. It yields the protein CASSLALGLYEQFF.

This clonotype showed up many times. The chain joins TRBV14 to TRBJ2-7; maybe TRBD2 (6 bases). Trimming took off 6 bases at V and 4 bases at J, with 34 bases between the two ends. Germline V lookup: CDR1 SGHDN, CDR2 FVKESK. The CDR3 is 20 residues long. The CDR3 loop reads CASSSGGEQTPRVGEYEQYF. CDR3 nucleotides: TGTGCCAGCAGTTCAGGCGGGGAACAGACTCCCCGCGTTGGGGAATACGAGCAGTACTTC.

This clonotype was seen at least ten times. This chain links TRBV6-1 with TRBJ2-1, with 9 bases lining up with TRBD2. The CDR3 loop spans 18 amino acids. Germline assignment: CDR1 MNHNS and CDR2 SASEGT. The ends lost 2 bases at V and 5 bases at J; junction bases unmatched: 13. The CDR3 bases are TGTGCCAGCAGTGAACCCGGGCTAGCGGGACAGACCCACAATGAGCAGTTCTTC. Encoded protein: CASSEPGLAGQTHNEQFF.

CDR3 amino acids: CATSRGPSSGYNEQFF. The CDR3 nucleotides read TGTGCCACCAGCAGAGGTCCGTCTAGCGGGTACAATGAGCAGTTCTTC. This sequence joins TRBV15 and TRBJ2-1; 8 bases align to TRBD2. V shed 1 base and J 4 bases; nucleotides not matched to a gene: 6. Germline V gene lookup returns CDR1 LNHNV and CDR2 YYDKDF (reference sequence). The CDR3 totals 16 residues.

The sample holds many counts of this clonotype. The chain uses TRBV2 and TRBJ2-2; TRBD1 might be the D (5 bases). The ends were cut back, 7 bases at V and 7 bases at J, with 7 bases in the middle. Germline-derived CDR1 and CDR2 are SNHLY and FYNNEI. The CDR3 totals 11 residues. The CDR3 DNA reads TGTGCCAGCAAGGGGTTCGGGGAGCTGTTTTTT. Translating it yields CASKGFGELFF. Full variable domain (outside the CDR3, taken from reference TRBV2 and TRBJ2-2): EPEVTQTPSHQVTQMGQEVILRCVPISNHLYFYWYRQILGQKVEFLVSFYNNEISEKSEIFDDQFSVERPDGSNFTLKIRSTKLEDSAMYFCASKGFGELFFGEGSRLTVL.

This clonotype was counted ten times or more. The chain joins TRBV27 to TRBJ1-1; D might be TRBD1 (5 bases). There are 20 residues in the CDR3. In germline, CDR1 is MNHEY, CDR2 SMNVEV (reference sequence). The V end was cut by 5 bases, the J end by 1 base, with 29 bases between. The CDR3 protein is CASSPSTSLRTWLRNTEAFF. As DNA, the CDR3 is TGTGCCAGCAGTCCCTCCACGAGCCTAAGGACATGGTTGAGGAACACTGAAGCTTTCTTT.

This clonotype was counted between two and nine times. The chain links TRBV7-9 to TRBJ2-1, with 11 positions matching TRBD2. The CDR3 has 20 residues. V shed 5 bases and J 7 bases; nucleotides not matched to a gene: 22. CDR1 and CDR2 (germline): SEHNR, FQNEAQ (reference sequence). CDR3 protein: CASSLPPGQRLAGMGNEQFF. The CDR3 region has the DNA TGTGCCAGCAGCCTTCCCCCCGGACAGCGACTAGCGGGGATGGGTAATGAGCAGTTCTTC.

In its sample, this clonotype was seen a few times. The chain links TRBV5-1 to TRBJ2-1; tentative D call: TRBD1 (5 bases). Per germline, CDR1 SGHRS and CDR2 YFSETQ. The V and J ends lost 4 bases and 4 bases respectively, with 12 bases between them. This CDR3 has 14 residues. The CDR3 DNA sequence: TGCGCCAGCAGCGCGAATGCAGGGTACAATGAGCAGTTCTTC. This encodes CASSANAGYNEQFF.

Comment on this clonotype: A far larger clone is a single base away, which makes a read error likely. This sequence joins TRBV7-8 and TRBJ2-7; D not resolved. Germline CDR1 SGHVS, CDR2 FQNEAQ. CDR3 length: 14 residues. V lost 2 bases and J lost 7, with 15 bases in between. This CDR3 is CASSLQRTTHEQYF. CDR3 DNA sequence: TGTGCCAGCAGCTTACAAAGGACCACGCATGAGCAGTACTTC.

In its sample, this clonotype was seen a few times. The V gene is TRBV19, the J gene TRBJ2-4; either TRBD1 or TRBD2 may fit D (6 bases each). The CDR3 runs to 18 residues. Germline V gene lookup returns CDR1 LNHDA and CDR2 SQIVND (reference sequence). V was clipped by 3 bases and J by 0 bases, with 18 bases between them. CDR3 in amino acids: CASSIASRGQVAKNIQYF. For the CDR3, the DNA is TGTGCCAGTAGTATCGCCTCCCGGGGGCAGGTAGCCAAAAACATTCAGTACTTC.

In its sample, this clonotype was seen many times. The chain has TRBV2 and TRBJ1-3, with D perhaps matching TRBD1 (5 bases). Per the germline V gene, CDR1 is SNHLY and CDR2 is FYNNEI. This CDR3 is 12 amino acids long. Trimming shortened V by 8 bases and J by 3 bases, and 8 bases separated the two germline ends. The CDR3 nucleotides read TGTGCCAGCGTCCAGGGTGGAAACACCATATATTTT. It codes for CASVQGGNTIYF. Filled out from reference TRBV2 and TRBJ1-3, the complete variable domain reads EPEVTQTPSHQVTQMGQEVILRCVPISNHLYFYWYRQILGQKVEFLVSFYNNEISEKSEIFDDQFSVERPDGSNFTLKIRSTKLEDSAMYFCASVQGGNTIYFGEGSWLTVV.

This clonotype was recorded at least ten times. The CDR3 region is CSARALAGFSTDTQYF. CDR3 DNA sequence: TGCAGTGCTAGAGCCTTAGCGGGGTTTAGCACAGATACGCAGTATTTT. V is TRBV20-1 and J is TRBJ2-3; 8 bases agree with TRBD2. CDR1 and CDR2 from the germline V gene are DFQATT and SNEGSKA (reference sequence). The CDR3 extends over 16 amino acids. With 1 base clipped from V and 0 bases from J, the junction kept 6 bases outside the gene matches.

V gene TRBV14 combines with J gene TRBJ1-1; the D is unclear. Germline V lookup: CDR1 SGHDN, CDR2 FVKESK. Trimming pared 1 base from V and 0 bases from J, leaving 9 bases between. This CDR3 spans 15 amino acids. CDR3 sequence: CASSQASRMNTEAFF. CDR3 DNA: TGTGCCAGCAGCCAAGCTTCCAGGATGAACACTGAAGCTTTCTTT.

This clonotype has ten or more counts. The chain couples TRBV7-8 to TRBJ1-2, with a tentative D call TRBD1 (6 bases). V lost 1 base and J 1 base, leaving 7 bases between the germline ends. The CDR3 covers 14 residues. Germline V gene lookup returns CDR1 SGHVS and CDR2 FQNEAQ. The CDR3 coding sequence is TGTGCCAGCAGCTTAGACAGGGATAACTATGGCTACACCTTC. Translation: CASSLDRDNYGYTF.

This chain connects TRBV27 to TRBJ2-7; perhaps TRBD2 as D (5 bases). This CDR3 is 13 amino acids long. The germline V and J ends were trimmed by 3 bases and 7 bases, with 13 bases remaining between them. Germline loops: CDR1 MNHEY, CDR2 SMNVEV (reference sequence). For the CDR3, the DNA is TGTGCCAGCAGTTTCATTTCGGGGTGGGAGCAGTACTTC. Its protein is CASSFISGWEQYF.

This clonotype was seen at least ten times. The V call is TRBV20-1, the J call TRBJ2-7, with a tentative D call TRBD1 (5 bases). This CDR3 is 12 amino acids long. Germline values: CDR1 DFQATT, CDR2 SNEGSKA (reference sequence). V was trimmed by 3 bases and J by 4 bases, leaving 10 bases between them. Here the CDR3 reads CSARGQGYEQYF. CDR3 coding DNA: TGCAGTGCTAGGGGGCAGGGATACGAGCAGTACTTC.

This clonotype was detected many times. The chain is built from TRBV7-9 and TRBJ2-7; TRBD2 agrees at 8 bases. Germline V gives CDR1 SEHNR, CDR2 FQNEAQ (reference sequence). This CDR3 contains 16 residues. After removal of 4 bases from V and 3 bases from J, the junction contained 11 bases not matched to a gene. CDR3 in DNA: TGTGCCAGCAGCTCCAGGGCGGGAGGCCCACACTACGAGCAGTACTTC. This codes for CASSSRAGGPHYEQYF.

This clonotype was recorded at least ten times. CDR3 residues: CASSMTGGNQPQHF. In DNA, the CDR3 is TGTGCCAGCAGTATGACAGGGGGCAATCAGCCCCAGCATTTT. The rearrangement joins TRBV12-3 or TRBV12-4 to TRBJ1-5, with TRBD1 identical over 8 bases. V trimming: 5 bases; J trimming: 2 bases; junction bases outside the gene matches: 2. The CDR3 has 14 amino acids.

This clonotype was detected ten times or more. V usage is TRBV7-8 and J usage is TRBJ1-1; a possible D gene is TRBD1 (5 bases). The germline CDR1 and CDR2 sequences are SGHVS and FQNEAQ. The CDR3 totals 14 residues. V was cut by 1 base and J by 8 bases, with 14 bases left in between. This chain's CDR3 is CASSLGGEKSEAFF. CDR3 DNA: TGTGCCAGCAGCTTAGGGGGGGAGAAGTCGGAAGCTTTCTTT.

This clonotype was counted many times. The V and J genes are TRBV7-9 and TRBJ2-1; TRBD1 aligns across 9 bases. Unmatched junction bases numbered 8, after V lost 4 bases and J lost 7 bases. This CDR3 spans 15 amino acids. Per germline, CDR1 SEHNR and CDR2 FQNEAQ (reference sequence). The CDR3 protein is CASSSQGQGSNEQFF. The CDR3 bases are TGTGCCAGCAGCTCTCAGGGACAGGGTTCGAATGAGCAGTTCTTC.